The entry below describes one T cell receptor beta chain. Its antigen is still unknown. Per germline, CDR1 SEHNR and CDR2 FQNEAQ (reference sequence). Trimming cost V 6 bases and J 6 bases; bases outside gene matches: 11. The CDR3 is 16 residues long. The data stem from a study of shared clonotypes between healthy human individuals. Overall study findings and caveats: Generation of non-shared clonotypes was less probable than generation of clonotypes shared by all four donors.

Genomic DNA per cell subset filled all wells of several immunoSEQ plates. The table came from immunoSEQ multiplex PCR; TCRdb's copy has only in-frame clones and leaves some out. The sample carries more than 900,000 clones, about 84% recorded once. Investigators divided CD4+ cells into CD45RA+ naive and CD45RA-negative memory subsets. This receptor was taken from a man aged 18 to 29 in good health. Some clones in this sample may be carry-over from other donors' samples. The sample consisted of memory CD4+ T cells from PBMCs. Noted subset: CD45RA-negative fraction. The rearrangement links TRBV7-9 to TRBJ2-3, with TRBD1 identical over 11 bases. CDR3 bases: TGTGCCAGCAGTCGGAGGACAGGGGGCGCGTCGGATACGCAGTATTTT. Its protein product is CASSRRTGGASDTQYF.